A single sample is the source of the 5 T cell receptor beta chains below, sequenced in a study of T cell responses to AZD1222 COVID-19 vaccine. The data were produced by immunoSEQ multiplex PCR, yet TCRdb's version contains in-frame clones alone and is incomplete. This table holds more than 110,000 clones, about 93% found once. The sequences come from peripheral blood, collected on day 0 of AZD1222 vaccination. These receptors came from an adult in good health.

The gene calls are TRBV7-3 and TRBJ2-2, with D uncertain. V was trimmed by 1 base and J by 0 bases, leaving 9 bases between them. The CDR3 spans 16 residues. Germline CDR1 is SGHTA and CDR2 is FQGTGA. CDR3 amino acids: CASSLIPTANTGELFF. The CDR3 bases are TGTGCCAGCAGCTTAATCCCAACAGCGAACACCGGGGAGCTGTTTTTT.

The chain is built from TRBV5-1 and TRBJ2-1, with D possibly being TRBD2 (7 bases). Trimming pared 2 bases from V and 8 bases from J, leaving 14 bases between. CDR3 length: 14 residues. Germline loops: CDR1 SGHRS, CDR2 YFSETQ. CDR3 in DNA: TGCGCCAGCAGCTTTCGGGGGGCGTTCGATGAGCAGTTCTTC. This gives the protein CASSFRGAFDEQFF.

J is TRBJ2-5 and V is TRBV14; D call uncertain. V lost 3 bases, J lost 1 base, and 0 bases lay in between. The CDR3 runs 11 residues. CDR1 and CDR2 (germline): SGHDN, FVKESK. The CDR3 DNA sequence: TGTGCCAGCAGCCACCAAGAGACCCAGTACTTC. Protein sequence: CASSHQETQYF.

This clone was seen just once. V and J are TRBV28 and TRBJ1-4; D is uncertain. The germline gives CDR1 MDHEN, CDR2 SYDVKM. Trimming left V 3 bases short and J 7 bases short, with 15 bases between. The CDR3 has 15 amino acids. The DNA for the CDR3 is TGTGCCAGCAGTTTTCAAGGGTTTGGGTTTGAAAAACTGTTTTTT. As protein: CASSFQGFGFEKLFF. Looking up the rest from reference TRBV28 and TRBJ1-4 gives the full variable domain: DVKVTQSSRYLVKRTGEKVFLECVQDMDHENMFWYRQDPGLGLRLIYFSYDVKMKEKGDIPEGYSVSREKKERFSLILESASTNQTSMYLCASSFQGFGFEKLFFGSGTQLSVL.

In its sample, this clone was seen once. The chain recombines TRBV15 with TRBJ2-1, with unresolved D. From germline, CDR1 is LNHNV and CDR2 YYDKDF (reference sequence). Trimming took 1 base from V and 8 from J, leaving 15 bases between them. The CDR3 length is 15 residues. As DNA, the CDR3 is TGTGCCACCAGCAGAGCTGGCTCGGGTGGGGATGAGCAGTTCTTC. It yields the protein CATSRAGSGGDEQFF.